This T cell receptor beta chain was identified during a study of blood T cell repertoires in COVID-19. Study details: PBMCs, B-cell-depleted T cells, or T cells provided the cDNA or gDNA that made up the material.

Some clones are missing from TCRdb's copy, which holds only in-frame ones; the method was immunoSEQ multiplex PCR. The repertoire includes 350,000 to 500,000 clones, 70% to 90% of them detected once, and around 1.5% sits in the top ten. Participants were aged roughly 18 to 90 years, lived in around 22 US areas, and enrolled virtually. The CDR3 has 15 residues. V trimming: 8 bases; J trimming: 0 bases; junction bases outside the gene matches: 5. The germline V gene has CDR1 MDHEN and CDR2 SYDVKM. The sequence came from a woman between 18 and 29 years old who had been exposed to COVID-19. The sequenced sample was PBMCs or T cells enriched from blood (not recorded which). The chain joins TRBV28 to TRBJ1-3; 9 bases align to TRBD1. CDR3 protein: CASVGDRASGNTIYF. CDR3 DNA: TGTGCCAGCGTGGGGGACAGGGCCTCTGGAAACACCATATATTTT.